Below are 27 T cell receptor beta chains sequenced from a single sample in a study of shared clonotypes between healthy human individuals. Positively selected for CCR7, the CD45RO-negative cells used as naive CD8 cells excluded terminally differentiated effector memory CD45RA+ cells. Libraries were prepared by immunoSEQ multiplex PCR; TCRdb keeps only in-frame clonotypes and omits some of them. The sample contains around 2,000,000 clones, approximately 94% of which appear only once. What was sequenced was naive CD8+ T cells from PBMCs. Every receptor here comes from a man between 18 and 29 years old in good health. Some clones in this sample may be carry-over from other donors' samples.

The CDR3 is CASSIFQGLNTEAFF. CDR3 bases: TGTGCCAGTAGTATATTTCAGGGGTTAAACACTGAAGCTTTCTTT. The chain links TRBV19 to TRBJ1-1, with D possibly TRBD1 on 6 matching bases. The CDR3 runs 15 residues. Trimming stripped 2 bases from V and 2 bases from J, with 12 bases between. In germline, CDR1 is LNHDA, CDR2 SQIVND (reference sequence).

The rearrangement uses TRBV5-1 and TRBJ2-2; weak D call: TRBD2 (6 bases). With 7 bases removed from V and 1 base from J, the gap between germline ends came to 14 bases. Germline CDR1 is SGHRS and CDR2 is YFSETQ. CDR3 length: 15 residues. DNA of the CDR3: TGCGCCAGCGCGGGACCGAGGGTGAACACCGGGGAGCTGTTTTTT. Translating it yields CASAGPRVNTGELFF.

The CDR3 bases are TGTGCCAGCAGCTTTTTACTAGCGGGAGCCACAACAGTCCATGAGCAGTTCTTC. Translation gives CASSFLLAGATTVHEQFF. This chain joins TRBV13 and TRBJ2-1, with 11 bases fitting TRBD2. The V segment lost 3 bases and the J segment 8 bases; nucleotides outside the gene matches: 15. This CDR3 contains 18 residues. Germline assignment: CDR1 PRHDT and CDR2 FYEKMQ (reference sequence). Variable domain in full (rest from reference TRBV13 and TRBJ2-1): AAGVIQSPRHLIKEKRETATLKCYPIPRHDTVYWYQQGPGQDPQFLISFYEKMQSDKGSIPDRFSAQQFSDYHSELNMSSLELGDSALYFCASSFLLAGATTVHEQFFGPGTRLTVL.

V and J are TRBV6-5 and TRBJ1-6; TRBD1 agrees at 11 bases. Germline-derived CDR1 and CDR2 are MNHEY and SVGAGI. The CDR3 extends over 14 amino acids. V trimming: 7 bases; J trimming: 10 bases; junction bases outside the gene matches: 6. CDR3 nucleotide sequence: TGTGCCAGCACCCGGACAGGGGGCACCTCACCCCTCCACTTT. This sequence encodes CASTRTGGTSPLHF.

The genes are TRBV7-9 and TRBJ2-5; D uncertain. This CDR3 spans 13 amino acids. The germline V gene has CDR1 SEHNR and CDR2 FQNEAQ (reference sequence). V was clipped by 3 bases and J by 5 bases, with 10 bases between them. CDR3 region: CASSLVKRETQYF. The DNA for the CDR3 is TGTGCCAGCAGCTTGGTCAAAAGGGAGACCCAGTACTTC. Complete variable domain (other parts from reference TRBV7-9 and TRBJ2-5): DTGVSQNPRHKITKRGQNVTFRCDPISEHNRLYWYRQTLGQGPEFLTYFQNEAQLEKSRLLSDRFSAERPKGSFSTLEIQRTEQGDSAMYLCASSLVKRETQYFGPGTRLLVL.

J is TRBJ2-7 and V is TRBV6-1, with 9 bases matching TRBD1. Germline V CDR1 and CDR2: MNHNS, SASEGT. V lost 6 bases, J lost 4 bases, and 7 bases stayed unmatched. This CDR3 contains 14 residues. This chain's CDR3 is CASRAGTGRYEQYF. In DNA form, the CDR3 reads TGTGCCAGCAGGGCCGGGACAGGGCGATACGAGCAGTACTTC.

CDR3 nucleotide sequence: TGTGCCAGCAGCGTAGCGTCCCCAAGCACAGATACGCAGTATTTT. This gives the protein CASSVASPSTDTQYF. V is TRBV9 and J is TRBJ2-3; unclear D gene. With 0 bases removed from V and 0 bases from J, the gap between germline ends came to 8 bases. This CDR3 is built from 15 residues. CDR1 is SGDLS, CDR2 YYNGEE, per germline.

The chain uses TRBV29-1 and TRBJ2-7; D uncertain. This CDR3 region has 12 residues. V was clipped by 4 bases and J by 0 bases, with 7 bases between them. Germline CDR1 reads SQVTM; CDR2 reads ANQGSEA. CDR3 DNA sequence: TGCAGCGTTGTTTCCTACTCCTACGAGCAGTACTTC. Protein product: CSVVSYSYEQYF.

This chain links TRBV28 with TRBJ1-3; D perhaps matches TRBD1 (5 bases). CDR1 is MDHEN, CDR2 SYDVKM, per germline. CDR3 size: 17 residues. Trimming took off 1 base at V and 2 bases at J, with 15 bases between the two ends. The CDR3 DNA reads TGTGCCAGCAGTTTATACGGGGACCACGTCGCTGGAAACACCATATATTTT. Protein sequence: CASSLYGDHVAGNTIYF. The full variable domain, rest sourced from reference TRBV28 and TRBJ1-3, is DVKVTQSSRYLVKRTGEKVFLECVQDMDHENMFWYRQDPGLGLRLIYFSYDVKMKEKGDIPEGYSVSREKKERFSLILESASTNQTSMYLCASSLYGDHVAGNTIYFGEGSWLTVV.

J is TRBJ1-2 and V is TRBV11-2; D remains unclear. Germline CDR1 SGHAT, CDR2 FQNNGV. There are 15 residues in the CDR3. With 0 bases removed from V and 0 bases from J, the gap between germline ends came to 8 bases. CDR3 in DNA: TGTGCCAGCAGCTTAGAGGGGAGGGCTAACTATGGCTACACCTTC. Protein product: CASSLEGRANYGYTF.

There are a few counts of this clone. The chain is built from TRBV5-1 and TRBJ2-1, with D perhaps TRBD2 (6 bases). The CDR3 runs 15 residues. CDR1 is SGHRS, CDR2 YFSETQ, per germline. Trimming shortened V by 2 bases and J by 2 bases, and 11 bases separated the two germline ends. The CDR3 DNA sequence: TGCGCCAGCAGCTTAAAGGGAGGCGCCTACAATGAGCAGTTCTTC. This codes for CASSLKGGAYNEQFF.

V usage is TRBV10-3 and J usage is TRBJ2-7, with a weak D call TRBD1 (5 bases). With 2 bases removed from V and 5 bases from J, the gap between germline ends came to 16 bases. The germline V gene encodes CDR1 ENHRY and CDR2 SYGVKD. The CDR3 length is 15 residues. CDR3 region: CAISERAREQDEQYF. The CDR3 nucleotides read TGTGCCATCAGTGAGCGTGCCAGGGAACAAGACGAGCAGTACTTC.

The chain joins TRBV11-2 to TRBJ1-3, with D unclear. CDR3 length: 14 amino acids. Germline assignment: CDR1 SGHAT and CDR2 FQNNGV. The V end lost 1 base, the J end lost 2 bases, and 6 bases lay between the germline ends. The CDR3, as DNA: TGTGCCAGCAGCTTAGTACTGACTGGAAACACCATATATTTT. Translation gives CASSLVLTGNTIYF.

The chain employs TRBV19 and TRBJ1-5, with a possible D match to TRBD1 (5 bases). The V and J ends lost 7 bases and 0 bases respectively, with 13 bases between them. Germline lookup yields CDR1 LNHDA and CDR2 SQIVND (reference sequence). CDR3 length equals 15 residues. For the CDR3, the DNA is TGTGCCAGTATCGTCAGGGCCTATAGCAATCAGCCCCAGCATTTT. This gives the protein CASIVRAYSNQPQHF.

Comment on this clone: In the same sample, other DNA sequences code for this CDR3. CDR3 in amino acids: CASSLPGGYEQYF. The CDR3 nucleotides read TGTGCCAGCAGTTTGCCAGGGGGCTACGAGCAGTACTTC. The genes are TRBV27 and TRBJ2-7; 7 nucleotides align to TRBD1. Germline V lookup: CDR1 MNHEY, CDR2 SMNVEV (reference sequence). The CDR3 is made up of 13 amino acids. The trim removed 3 bases at V and 3 bases at J, leaving 2 bases unmatched.

This chain uses TRBV9 with TRBJ2-1; TRBD1 matches 9 bases. The V gene's germline CDR1 is SGDLS and CDR2 YYNGEE. V lost 0 bases and J lost 5; bases outside the gene matches: 3. This CDR3 spans 15 amino acids. The CDR3 coding sequence is TGTGCCAGCAGCGTAGTACAGGGGGCCAACAATGAGCAGTTCTTC. Translation gives CASSVVQGANNEQFF.

The chain links TRBV15 to TRBJ2-4; D tentatively reads TRBD1 or TRBD2 (6 bases each). CDR1 and CDR2 from the germline V gene are LNHNV and YYDKDF (reference sequence). The CDR3 extends over 13 amino acids. The germline V and J ends were trimmed by 8 bases and 7 bases, with 15 bases remaining between them. This CDR3 reads CATQGTEYNIQYF. CDR3 DNA sequence: TGTGCCACCCAGGGGACTGAGTACAACATTCAGTACTTC.

This sequence joins TRBV10-1 and TRBJ2-2; 7 bases are a match to TRBD1. The CDR3 totals 17 residues. Germline V lookup: CDR1 WNHNN, CDR2 SYGVQD (reference sequence). V dropped 6 bases and J dropped 2; count of bases not matched to a gene: 12. CDR3: CASSLNPGQHNTGELFF. The CDR3 DNA sequence: TGCGCCAGCAGCCTTAACCCGGGACAGCATAACACCGGGGAGCTGTTTTTT.

The rearrangement links TRBV27 to TRBJ1-1, with a tentative D call TRBD1 (6 bases). CDR3 length: 14 residues. The germline V gene encodes CDR1 MNHEY and CDR2 SMNVEV (reference sequence). V lost 5 bases and J 1 base, leaving 11 bases between the germline ends. As DNA, the CDR3 is TGTGCCAGCAGTCACGACAGGACGAACACTGAAGCTTTCTTT. Its protein is CASSHDRTNTEAFF.

Details on this clone: The same CDR3 arises from other DNA sequences in this sample as well. The CDR3 is CATSRDGDNEQFF. DNA for the CDR3: TGTGCCACCAGCAGAGATGGGGACAATGAGCAGTTCTTC. This rearrangement joins TRBV15 to TRBJ2-1; D not resolved. The CDR3 is made up of 13 amino acids. V gave up 0 bases and J gave up 5 bases, with 5 bases separating them. In germline, CDR1 is LNHNV, CDR2 YYDKDF (reference sequence).

A word on this clone: At the DNA level, this CDR3 is encoded by other sequences in the same sample as well. This chain's CDR3 is CASSLSRAGELFF. In DNA, the CDR3 is TGTGCCAGCAGTTTATCCAGGGCCGGGGAGCTGTTTTTT. The rearrangement uses TRBV27 and TRBJ2-2; D perhaps matches TRBD1 (5 bases). Trimming removed 0 bases at V and 6 bases at J, with 5 bases between. Germline CDR1 MNHEY, CDR2 SMNVEV (reference sequence). This CDR3 has 13 residues.

As concerns this clone: Other nucleotide sequences from this sample produce the same CDR3. The chain employs TRBV4-3 and TRBJ2-7, with D maybe TRBD1 (6 bases). Trimming removed 0 bases from V and 0 bases from J, with 12 bases in between. CDR3 length: 16 residues. Germline V gene sequence: CDR1 LGHNA, CDR2 YSLEER. CDR3 coding DNA: TGCGCCAGCAGCCAAGATCCAGGGGAGAGCTCCTACGAGCAGTACTTC. Its translation is CASSQDPGESSYEQYF.

A note on this clone: This same CDR3 is encoded by further DNA sequences in the sample. The genes are TRBV5-6 and TRBJ1-5; D gene uncertain. CDR1 and CDR2 from the germline V gene are SGHDT and YYEEEE. V lost 1 base to trimming and J lost 2 bases, with 4 bases between them. The CDR3 length is 13 residues. DNA for the CDR3: TGTGCCAGCAGCTTGTTAGGCAATCAGCCCCAGCATTTT. Protein product: CASSLLGNQPQHF.

The genes are TRBV28 and TRBJ2-7, with TRBD1 identical over 9 bases. CDR1 MDHEN and CDR2 SYDVKM come from the germline V gene. This CDR3 has 15 amino acids. J lost 7 bases, V lost 5 bases, and 12 bases had no gene match. In DNA, the CDR3 is TGTGCCAGCAGTCAACCGGGACAGGGTCTTTGGGAGCAGTACTTC. This gives the protein CASSQPGQGLWEQYF.

V is TRBV4-1 and J is TRBJ2-7, with D possibly matching TRBD2 (6 bases). The CDR3 is made up of 16 amino acids. Trimming removed 0 bases at V and 3 bases at J, with 15 bases between. In germline, CDR1 is MGHRA, CDR2 YSYEKL. CDR3 protein: CASSQEGGSGIYEQYF. CDR3 in DNA: TGCGCCAGCAGCCAAGAGGGTGGTAGCGGCATCTACGAGCAGTACTTC.

The chain carries TRBV4-1 and TRBJ2-5; D is ambiguous. Germline V gives CDR1 MGHRA, CDR2 YSYEKL. Between the trimmed V and J ends, which lost 2 bases and 2 bases, there was a span of 12 bases. The CDR3 totals 15 residues. The CDR3 region has the DNA TGCGCCAGCAGCCAATTCGCCGGGTTTCAAGAGACCCAGTACTTC. Residues: CASSQFAGFQETQYF.

The V and J genes are TRBV7-9 and TRBJ2-3, with D perhaps matching TRBD2 (6 bases). This CDR3 region has 17 residues. Germline values: CDR1 SEHNR, CDR2 FQNEAQ (reference sequence). The V gene lost 5 bases and the J gene lost 0 bases, with 18 bases spanning the gap. As DNA, the CDR3 is TGTGCCAGCAGCACCCGCGGGCGGAGGGATAGCACAGATACGCAGTATTTT. Translation: CASSTRGRRDSTDTQYF.